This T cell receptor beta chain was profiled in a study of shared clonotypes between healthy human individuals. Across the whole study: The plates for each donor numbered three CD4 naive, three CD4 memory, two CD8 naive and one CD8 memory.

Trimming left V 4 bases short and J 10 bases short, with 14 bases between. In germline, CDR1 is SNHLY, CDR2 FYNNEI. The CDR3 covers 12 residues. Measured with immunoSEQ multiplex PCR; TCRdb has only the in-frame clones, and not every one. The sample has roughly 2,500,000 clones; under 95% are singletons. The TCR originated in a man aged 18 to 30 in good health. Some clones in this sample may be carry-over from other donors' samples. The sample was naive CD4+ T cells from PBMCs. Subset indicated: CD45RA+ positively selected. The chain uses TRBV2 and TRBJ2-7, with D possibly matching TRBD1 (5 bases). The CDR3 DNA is TGTGCCAGCAGTGGGGCCCAGGGCCCACAGTACTTC. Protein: CASSGAQGPQYF.